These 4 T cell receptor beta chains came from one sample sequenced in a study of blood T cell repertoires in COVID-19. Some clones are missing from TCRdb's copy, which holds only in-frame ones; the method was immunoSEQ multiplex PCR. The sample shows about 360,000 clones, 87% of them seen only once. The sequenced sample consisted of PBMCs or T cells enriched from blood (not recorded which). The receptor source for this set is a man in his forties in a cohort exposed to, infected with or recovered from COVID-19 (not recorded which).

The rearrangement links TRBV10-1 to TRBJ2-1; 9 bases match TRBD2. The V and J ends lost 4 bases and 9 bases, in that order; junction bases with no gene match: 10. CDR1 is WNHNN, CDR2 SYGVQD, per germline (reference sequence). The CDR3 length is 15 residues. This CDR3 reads CASSGGSGSAGEQFF. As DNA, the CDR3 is TGCGCCAGCAGTGGTGGTAGCGGGAGCGCAGGTGAGCAGTTCTTC.

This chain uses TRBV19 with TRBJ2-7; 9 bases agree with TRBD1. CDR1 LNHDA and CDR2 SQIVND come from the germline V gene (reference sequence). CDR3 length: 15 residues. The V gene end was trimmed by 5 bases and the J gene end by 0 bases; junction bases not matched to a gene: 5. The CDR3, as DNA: TGTGCCAGTAGTTCCCGACAGGGGGTCTCCTACGAGCAGTACTTC. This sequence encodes CASSSRQGVSYEQYF.

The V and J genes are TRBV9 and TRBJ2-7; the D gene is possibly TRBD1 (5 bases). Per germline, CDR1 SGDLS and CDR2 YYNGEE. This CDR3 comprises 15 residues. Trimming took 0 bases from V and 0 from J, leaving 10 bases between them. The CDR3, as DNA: TGTGCCAGCAGCGTAGACAGGTCTCCCTCCTACGAGCAGTACTTC. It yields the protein CASSVDRSPSYEQYF. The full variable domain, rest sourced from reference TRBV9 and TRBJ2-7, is DSGVTQTPKHLITATGQRVTLRCSPRSGDLSVYWYQQSLDQGLQFLIQYYNGEERAKGNILERFSAQQFPDLHSELNLSSLELGDSALYFCASSVDRSPSYEQYFGPGTRLTVT.

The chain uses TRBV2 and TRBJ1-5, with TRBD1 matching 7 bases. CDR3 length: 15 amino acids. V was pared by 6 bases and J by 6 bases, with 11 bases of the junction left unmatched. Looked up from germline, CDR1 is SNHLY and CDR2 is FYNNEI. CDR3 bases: TGTGCCAGCAGCCCCACCGACAGGGTAGGTCAGCCCCAGCATTTT. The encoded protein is CASSPTDRVGQPQHF.